This TCR beta chain appears in the sequencing data of a study of blood T cell repertoires in COVID-19. Produced via immunoSEQ multiplex PCR; TCRdb's table is partial and in-frame only. The repertoire holds roughly 500,000 clones, with less than 90% as singletons. This CDR3 spans 14 amino acids. The V gene's germline CDR1 is LNHDA and CDR2 SQIVND (reference sequence). Between the trimmed V and J ends, which lost 4 bases and 0 bases, there was a span of 9 bases. The TCR sequence derives from a woman aged 60-75 years who had recovered from COVID-19. Input material: PBMCs or T cells enriched from blood (not recorded which). J is TRBJ1-2 and V is TRBV19, with D uncertain. This CDR3 reads CASSKLQPNYGYTF. CDR3 coding DNA: TGTGCCAGTAGTAAGCTACAGCCTAACTATGGCTACACCTTC.